The 24 T cell receptor beta chains given below trace back to one sample, sequenced in a study of cytomegalovirus exposure and HLA in healthy donors. PCR employed 60 Vbeta and 13 Jbeta primers. Repertoires were generated with immunoSEQ multiplex PCR, while TCRdb's copy carries only in-frame clones and drops some. The sample has approximately 110,000 clones, 78% seen once. The specimen was PBMCs. Receptors originate from a man aged 30-40 years in good health and CMV-seronegative.

The V call is TRBV19, the J call TRBJ1-2, with D possibly matching TRBD1 (6 bases). Trimming took off 5 bases at V and 8 bases at J, with 15 bases between the two ends. Germline lookup yields CDR1 LNHDA and CDR2 SQIVND (reference sequence). CDR3 size: 13 residues. CDR3 residues: CASSPDSARGYTF. CDR3 in DNA: TGTGCCAGTAGTCCGGACAGTGCGCGCGGCTACACCTTC.

In this sample, this clone turned up a few times. The chain has TRBV4-3 and TRBJ2-1; 7 bases line up with TRBD2. The CDR3 is 17 amino acids. The J segment lost 9 bases and the V segment lost 0 bases, leaving 14 bases of the junction unmatched. CDR1 and CDR2 from the germline V gene are LGHNA and YSLEER. The CDR3 loop is CASSQEGMRGSYVEQFF. The CDR3 nucleotides read TGCGCCAGCAGCCAAGAAGGGATGCGGGGGTCCTACGTTGAGCAGTTCTTC.

V is TRBV27 and J is TRBJ2-7; TRBD2 matches 7 bases. The trim removed 7 bases at V and 7 bases at J, leaving 19 bases unmatched. CDR3 length: 16 amino acids. Germline CDR1 and CDR2: MNHEY and SMNVEV (reference sequence). CDR3 residues: CASNQLIGTILGEQYF. CDR3 DNA: TGTGCCAGCAACCAACTCATCGGGACTATTCTTGGTGAGCAGTACTTC.

The V gene is TRBV30, the J gene TRBJ1-2; no definite D call. V gave up 3 bases and J gave up 8 bases, with 16 bases separating them. CDR3 length equals 13 residues. Germline lookup yields CDR1 GTSNPN and CDR2 SVGIG (reference sequence). CDR3 amino acids: CAWSPVGVGGYTF. The CDR3 DNA sequence: TGTGCCTGGAGCCCCGTCGGGGTAGGCGGCTACACCTTC. Filled out from reference TRBV30 and TRBJ1-2, the complete variable domain reads SQTIHQWPATLVQPVGSPLSLECTVEGTSNPNLYWYRQAAGRGLQLLFYSVGIGQISSEVPQNLSASRPQDRQFILSSKKLLLSDSGFYLCAWSPVGVGGYTFGSGTRLTVV.

The chain carries TRBV29-1 and TRBJ2-1, with 7 bases that match TRBD1. J was trimmed by 5 bases and V by 8 bases; bases with no gene match: 9. CDR3 size: 13 residues. Germline V gene data show CDR1 as SQVTM and CDR2 as ANQGSEA. As DNA, the CDR3 is TGCAGCTTAATCCGGGACAGAAACAATGAGCAGTTCTTC. Protein product: CSLIRDRNNEQFF.

This sequence joins TRBV10-3 and TRBJ1-1; D perhaps matches TRBD1 (5 bases). The germline gives CDR1 ENHRY, CDR2 SYGVKD. Trimming cost V 9 bases and J 1 base, with 12 bases left between them. CDR3 length: 13 residues. CDR3 nucleotides: TGTGCCATGCAACCGGGGGGGAACACTGAAGCTTTCTTT. Its protein product is CAMQPGGNTEAFF.

This clone has more than one count but fewer than ten. The CDR3 loop reads CASSSGGFSQPQHF. The CDR3 DNA is TGTGCCAGCAGTTCGGGGGGGTTTAGTCAGCCCCAGCATTTT. This sequence joins TRBV5-8 and TRBJ1-5; D is perhaps TRBD1 (5 bases). V was shortened by 5 bases and J by 6 bases, with 15 bases between the two germline ends. Germline V lookup: CDR1 SGHTS, CDR2 YDEGEE. The CDR3 contains 14 residues. The full variable domain, completed using reference TRBV5-8 and TRBJ1-5, is EAGVTQSPTHLIKTRGQQATLRCSPISGHTSVYWYQQALGLGLQFLLWYDEGEERNRGNFPPRFSGRQFPNYSSELNVNALELEDSALYLCASSSGGFSQPQHFGDGTRLSIL.

The chain recombines TRBV5-4 with TRBJ2-5; 7 bases fit TRBD1. Trimming at V came to 4 bases and at J to 1 base, leaving 16 bases not matched to a gene. CDR3 length equals 18 residues. Germline lookup yields CDR1 SGHNT and CDR2 YYREEE (reference sequence). This CDR3 reads CASSPWLRDSSIQETQYF. The CDR3 DNA reads TGTGCCAGCAGCCCCTGGCTAAGGGACAGTTCCATCCAAGAGACCCAGTACTTC.

This chain connects TRBV12-5 to TRBJ1-1, with TRBD1 as a possible D gene (5 bases). Trimming removed 0 bases from V and 0 bases from J, with 11 bases in between. The CDR3 is 16 amino acids. Germline values: CDR1 LGHNT, CDR2 FRNRAP. CDR3 loop: CASGLVLGAMNTEAFF. DNA of the CDR3: TGTGCTAGTGGTTTGGTACTTGGGGCGATGAACACTGAAGCTTTCTTT.

The V and J genes are TRBV9 and TRBJ2-1; 7 nucleotides line up with TRBD2. From germline, CDR1 is SGDLS and CDR2 YYNGEE. CDR3 length: 14 residues. The V segment lost 2 bases and the J segment 7 bases; nucleotides outside the gene matches: 6. The CDR3 protein is CASSVGGSLNEQFF. DNA for the CDR3: TGTGCCAGCAGCGTCGGCGGGAGTTTGAATGAGCAGTTCTTC. The whole variable domain, remainder taken from reference TRBV9 and TRBJ2-1, is DSGVTQTPKHLITATGQRVTLRCSPRSGDLSVYWYQQSLDQGLQFLIQYYNGEERAKGNILERFSAQQFPDLHSELNLSSLELGDSALYFCASSVGGSLNEQFFGPGTRLTVL.

This chain connects TRBV5-4 to TRBJ2-7; D gene ambiguous. V lost 0 bases to trimming and J lost 6 bases, with 7 bases between them. This CDR3 has 12 amino acids. Per the germline V gene, CDR1 is SGHNT and CDR2 is YYREEE (reference sequence). CDR3 sequence: CASSLDGREQYF. CDR3 coding DNA: TGTGCCAGCAGCTTGGACGGTCGCGAGCAGTACTTC.

The table lists this clone with a few counts. The J gene is TRBJ1-3, the V gene TRBV12-5; weak D call: TRBD1 (5 bases). V dropped 1 base and J dropped 2 bases, with 9 bases sitting between them. CDR3 length: 15 residues. Germline V gene sequence: CDR1 LGHNT, CDR2 FRNRAP. The CDR3 region is CASGLGSGTGNTIYF. CDR3 coding DNA: TGTGCTAGTGGTTTGGGGTCAGGGACTGGAAACACCATATATTTT.

The genes are TRBV28 and TRBJ2-4; the match to TRBD1 covers 10 bases. The germline V gene encodes CDR1 MDHEN and CDR2 SYDVKM. The CDR3 has 16 residues. Losses at the gene ends were 4 bases for V and 1 base for J; bases not matched to a gene: 4. The CDR3 sequence is CASSSTGGKAKNIQYF. As DNA, the CDR3 is TGTGCCAGCAGTTCGACAGGGGGCAAGGCCAAAAACATTCAGTACTTC.

The rearrangement uses TRBV12-5 and TRBJ2-4; 15 bases agree with TRBD2. This CDR3 contains 20 residues. V shed 2 bases and J 2 bases; nucleotides not matched to a gene: 10. CDR1 LGHNT and CDR2 FRNRAP come from the germline V gene. CDR3 loop: CASGLRTSGGAEGTKNIQYF. The CDR3 DNA reads TGTGCTAGTGGTTTGCGGACTAGCGGGGGGGCAGAAGGAACCAAAAACATTCAGTACTTC.

The chain links TRBV11-3 to TRBJ2-3, with D possibly being TRBD1 (5 bases). V was trimmed by 0 bases and J by 4 bases, leaving 5 bases between them. CDR1 is SGHNT and CDR2 is YENEEA in the germline V gene. The length of the CDR3 is 13 residues. CDR3 nucleotide sequence: TGTGCCAGCAGCTTAGACAGGGCAGATACGCAGTATTTT. It encodes CASSLDRADTQYF. Filled out from reference TRBV11-3 and TRBJ2-3, the complete variable domain reads EAGVVQSPRYKIIEKKQPVAFWCNPISGHNTLYWYLQNLGQGPELLIRYENEEAVDDSQLPKDRFSAERLKGVDSTLKIQPAELGDSAVYLCASSLDRADTQYFGPGTRLTVL.

The chain combines TRBV5-4 with TRBJ2-3, with TRBD2 matching over 13 bases. The CDR3 is 18 residues long. Per the germline V gene, CDR1 is SGHNT and CDR2 is YYREEE (reference sequence). With V trimmed by 4 bases and J by 0 bases, 8 bases remained unmatched. In nucleotides, the CDR3 is TGTGCCAGCAGCGCGACTAGCGGGAGGCCCATAAGCACAGATACGCAGTATTTT. Amino acid sequence: CASSATSGRPISTDTQYF.

The genes are TRBV10-3 and TRBJ1-1, with 9 bases matching TRBD1. Germline-derived CDR1 and CDR2 are ENHRY and SYGVKD. Losses at the gene ends were 3 bases for V and 1 base for J; bases not matched to a gene: 3. The CDR3 sequence is 15 residues long. The CDR3 loop is CAISDPGQGNTEAFF. The CDR3 DNA follows: TGTGCCATCAGTGACCCGGGACAGGGGAACACTGAAGCTTTCTTT.

V usage is TRBV5-1 and J usage is TRBJ2-7; 8 bases agree with TRBD2. Looked up from germline, CDR1 is SGHRS and CDR2 is YFSETQ. V lost 4 bases to trimming and J lost 2 bases; unmatched junction nucleotides: 11. The CDR3 length is 16 residues. CDR3 in amino acids: CASSATSGLGAYEQYF. The CDR3 DNA sequence: TGCGCCAGCAGCGCCACTAGCGGCCTCGGGGCCTACGAGCAGTACTTC.

This chain connects TRBV25-1 to TRBJ2-1; the match to TRBD1 covers 10 bases. The CDR3 has 14 residues. Trimming took 3 bases from V and 4 from J; bases not matched to a gene: 0. Germline V gene lookup returns CDR1 MGHDK and CDR2 SYGVNS. CDR3 nucleotide sequence: TGTGCCAGCAGTGAGGGACAGGGGTACAATGAGCAGTTCTTC. Translated, it gives CASSEGQGYNEQFF.

This chain's CDR3 is CSVEDWVGDYTQNSGNTIYF. DNA for the CDR3: TGCAGCGTTGAAGATTGGGTCGGGGACTACACACAAAACTCTGGAAACACCATATATTTT. The chain links TRBV29-1 to TRBJ1-3; possibly TRBD1 for D (5 bases). V gave up 0 bases and J gave up 0 bases, with 24 bases separating them. In germline, CDR1 is SQVTM, CDR2 ANQGSEA. The CDR3 runs 20 residues.

This rearrangement joins TRBV9 to TRBJ2-5, with 11 nucleotides matching TRBD2. The CDR3 covers 15 residues. With 3 bases clipped from V and 5 bases from J, the junction kept 6 bases outside the gene matches. Germline V gives CDR1 SGDLS, CDR2 YYNGEE. The chain's CDR3 is CASSDPLAGVETQYF. CDR3 coding DNA: TGTGCCAGCAGCGACCCACTAGCGGGAGTGGAGACCCAGTACTTC.

This clone was counted a single time. V and J are TRBV2 and TRBJ2-7; 7 bases line up with TRBD1. The trim removed 4 bases at V and 3 bases at J, leaving 6 bases unmatched. CDR3 size: 14 residues. Germline V gene lookup returns CDR1 SNHLY and CDR2 FYNNEI. This CDR3 reads CASSARQGLYEQYF. DNA for the CDR3: TGTGCCAGCAGTGCGAGACAGGGCCTCTACGAGCAGTACTTC. Together with reference TRBV2 and TRBJ2-7, the CDR3 gives the full variable domain: EPEVTQTPSHQVTQMGQEVILRCVPISNHLYFYWYRQILGQKVEFLVSFYNNEISEKSEIFDDQFSVERPDGSNFTLKIRSTKLEDSAMYFCASSARQGLYEQYFGPGTRLTVT.

V and J are TRBV7-2 and TRBJ1-1; 10 bases are shared with TRBD1. Germline V gives CDR1 SGHTA, CDR2 FQGNSA. The CDR3 contains 15 residues. J lost 2 bases, V lost 6 bases, and 6 bases had no gene match. In DNA form, the CDR3 reads TGTGCCAGCAGTAAGACAGGGGGCTCTAACACTGAAGCTTTCTTT. It encodes CASSKTGGSNTEAFF. Complete variable domain (other parts from reference TRBV7-2 and TRBJ1-1): GAGVSQSPSNKVTEKGKDVELRCDPISGHTALYWYRQSLGQGLEFLIYFQGNSAPDKSGLPSDRFSAERTGGSVSTLTIQRTQQEDSAVYLCASSKTGGSNTEAFFGQGTRLTVV.

The chain has TRBV6-1 and TRBJ2-3; no clear D. The length of the CDR3 is 15 residues. Deletions cut 5 bases from V and 4 bases from J, with 16 bases between. CDR1 is MNHNS and CDR2 is SASEGT in the germline V gene. The CDR3 protein is CASSPVKRLSDTQYF. In DNA, the CDR3 is TGTGCCAGCAGTCCGGTGAAACGATTATCAGATACGCAGTATTTT.